This T cell receptor (beta chain) was recorded in a study of control samples from healthy donors and cancer patients. The ends were cut back, 6 bases at V and 2 bases at J, with 13 bases in the middle. Germline V CDR1 and CDR2: LGHDT, YNNKEL (reference sequence). The CDR3 is made up of 15 amino acids. TCRdb's table, derived via immunoSEQ multiplex PCR, lists solely in-frame clones and lacks some. The sample has about 55,000 clones; over 85% are singletons. This chain uses TRBV3-1 (or the pseudogene TRBV3-2) with TRBJ2-2, with unresolved D. This clonotype was obtained from a man aged 30-40 years in good health. Sequencing input: blood. The CDR3 loop is CASRALGGNTGELFF. The DNA of the CDR3 is TGTGCCAGCAGAGCCTTAGGTGGAAACACCGGGGAGCTGTTTTTT.